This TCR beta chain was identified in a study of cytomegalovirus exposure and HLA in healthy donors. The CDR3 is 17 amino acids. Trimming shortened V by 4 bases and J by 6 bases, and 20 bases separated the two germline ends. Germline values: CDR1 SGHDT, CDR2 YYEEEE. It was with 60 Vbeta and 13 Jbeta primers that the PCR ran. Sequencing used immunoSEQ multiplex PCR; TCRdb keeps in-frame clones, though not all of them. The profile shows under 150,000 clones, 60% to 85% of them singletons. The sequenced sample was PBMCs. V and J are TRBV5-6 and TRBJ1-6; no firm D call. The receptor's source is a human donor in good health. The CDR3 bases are TGTGCCAGCAGCCGCAGACCCGCCCAGGTCGGTAATTCACCCCTCCACTTT. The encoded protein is CASSRRPAQVGNSPLHF.